One sample yielded the 11 T cell receptor beta chains listed below, sequenced in a study of patients and donors after allogeneic stem cell transplantation. TCRdb ran MiXCR on the RT-PCR reads and lists one entry per CDR3 protein. This repertoire shows about 960,000 distinct CDR3 sequences, under 20% found once; its top ten account for around 6%. The material sequenced was blood, either unsorted or a sorted T cell fraction (not recorded which). These receptors came from a human donor who was either an allogeneic HSCT recipient or a stem cell or donor lymphocyte infusion donor (not recorded which). It is not recorded whose cells these are; they may come from a transplant donor.

This chain uses TRBV12-3 or TRBV12-4 with TRBJ2-5, with D uncertain. The CDR3 has 16 residues. V was shortened by 1 base and J by 3 bases, with 15 bases between the two germline ends. The CDR3 nucleotides are TGTGCCAGCAGTTTAGGACTTGGCAGGCTTGAAGAGACCCAGTACTTC. Translation gives CASSLGLGRLEETQYF.

The chain links TRBV20-1 to TRBJ2-1; no clear D. This CDR3 has 12 amino acids. V lost 5 bases and J lost 4, with 9 bases in between. Germline assignment: CDR1 DFQATT and CDR2 SNEGSKA (reference sequence). CDR3 bases: TGCAGTGCTTGGGCTTTATACAATGAGCAGTTCTTC. This sequence encodes CSAWALYNEQFF.

This clonotype was counted between two and nine times. V gene TRBV27 combines with J gene TRBJ2-5; D possibly matches TRBD1 or TRBD2 (5 bases each). V gave up 5 bases and J gave up 5 bases, with 21 bases separating them. The germline gives CDR1 MNHEY, CDR2 SMNVEV (reference sequence). The CDR3 contains 16 residues. DNA for the CDR3: TGTGCCAGCAGTACATGGGACGCCTCAAGAAGGGAGACCCAGTACTTC. Its translation is CASSTWDASRRETQYF.

This clonotype was seen a handful of times. The CDR3 DNA is TGCGCCAGCAGCTCGGACAGGGGCCCAACTAACTATGGCTACACCTTC. Its protein product is CASSSDRGPTNYGYTF. The chain combines TRBV5-1 with TRBJ1-2, with TRBD1 matching 9 bases. The junction had 6 bases not matched to a gene; V was cut back by 3 bases and J by 0 bases. Germline V gene lookup returns CDR1 SGHRS and CDR2 YFSETQ. The CDR3 is 16 residues long.

In DNA form, the CDR3 reads TGTGCCACCAGTCCCAGGGACAGATATTCAGAGACCCAGTACTTC. Protein sequence: CATSPRDRYSETQYF. This chain links TRBV24-1 with TRBJ2-5; 7 bases align to TRBD1. V trimming: 6 bases; J trimming: 4 bases; junction bases outside the gene matches: 10. The V gene's germline CDR1 is KGHDR and CDR2 SFDVKD. The CDR3 extends over 15 amino acids.

Concerning this clonotype itself: The conserved final phenylalanine or tryptophan is absent from the CDR3, which likely points to a read error. V and J are TRBV12-3 or TRBV12-4 and TRBJ1-1; D gene ambiguous. CDR3 length: 11 residues. V shed 6 bases and J shed 7 bases, with 9 bases lying between them. The DNA for the CDR3 is TGTGCCAGCAGCCCGGGTGGTGAAGCTTTCCTT. Its protein product is CASSPGGEAFL.

This clonotype has just a few counts. V usage is TRBV20-1 and J usage is TRBJ1-6; 9 bases agree with TRBD1. There are 18 residues in the CDR3. V dropped 1 base and J dropped 2; count of bases not matched to a gene: 9. Germline V gene data show CDR1 as DFQATT and CDR2 as SNEGSKA (reference sequence). As DNA, the CDR3 is TGCAGTGCTAGAGCCCTGGACAGGGGAAGGGCCTATAATTCACCCCTCCACTTT. Its translation: CSARALDRGRAYNSPLHF.

This chain links TRBV19 with TRBJ2-5, with D tentatively TRBD1 or TRBD2 (5 bases each). The CDR3 contains 16 residues. Germline CDR1 LNHDA, CDR2 SQIVND (reference sequence). V was pared by 5 bases and J by 7 bases, with 23 bases between. The chain's CDR3 is CASSEPGRLGLGTQYF. The CDR3 DNA reads as TGTGCCAGTAGTGAGCCGGGACGGCTGGGCTTAGGGACCCAGTACTTC.

The chain uses TRBV24-1 and TRBJ2-5, with 7 bases aligning to TRBD2. Germline trimming cut 7 bases from V and 3 bases from J; bases unmatched to any gene: 4. Germline V gene lookup returns CDR1 KGHDR and CDR2 SFDVKD. The CDR3 totals 13 residues. As DNA, the CDR3 is TGTGCCACCAGAGCGGGACTCAAAGAGACCCAGTACTTC. Amino acids: CATRAGLKETQYF.

The gene calls are TRBV6-2 or TRBV6-3 and TRBJ2-7; D is perhaps TRBD2 (6 bases). Per the germline V gene, CDR1 is MNHEY and CDR2 is SVGEGT. V lost 10 bases to trimming and J lost 7 bases, with 23 bases between them. This CDR3 comprises 14 residues. CDR3 protein: CATSLGEVSREQYF. CDR3 DNA sequence: TGTGCCACCTCCCTAGGGGAGGTTTCGCGGGAGCAGTACTTC.

This sequence joins TRBV27 and TRBJ2-7; 7 nucleotides align to TRBD2. CDR3 length: 15 amino acids. Germline V lookup: CDR1 MNHEY, CDR2 SMNVEV (reference sequence). V was clipped by 0 bases and J by 2 bases; unmatched bases: 4. CDR3: CASSLSRRGTYEQYF. The CDR3 DNA reads as TGTGCCAGCAGTTTATCGAGGCGGGGGACCTACGAGCAGTACTTC.